This T cell receptor (beta chain) was found in a study of T cell responses to AZD1222 COVID-19 vaccine. The germline V and J ends were trimmed by 4 bases and 1 base, with 8 bases remaining between them. CDR3 length equals 14 residues. Per germline, CDR1 SGHVS and CDR2 FQNEAQ. The table came from immunoSEQ multiplex PCR; TCRdb's copy has only in-frame clones and leaves some out. In the table there are 74,000 or so clones, around 80% of which are singletons. On this clone itself: As yet, its antigen is unknown.

Findings and caveats of the study: At study baseline, merely six AZD1222 recipients were seropositive. Vaccination with two AZD1222 doses was followed by a rise in Spike-specific TCR breadth and depth. Researchers took repertoire samples only after the peak T cell response had come. White British donors predominated, females outnumbered males, and clonal diversity was possibly underestimated.

The receptor was derived from an adult in good health. Sequencing was performed on peripheral blood, taken on day 0 of AZD1222 vaccination. V gene TRBV7-8 combines with J gene TRBJ1-5; TRBD1 is a possible D gene (6 bases). The chain's CDR3 is CASSSGTSNQPQHF. For the CDR3, the DNA is TGTGCCAGCAGCTCCGGGACAAGCAATCAGCCCCAGCATTTT.